The TCR beta chain described here comes from a study of blood T cell repertoires in COVID-19. For the study at large: Acute and convalescent COVID-19 samples came from the United States, Italy and Spain. From T cells, B-cell-depleted T cells, or PBMCs came the material, which was cDNA or gDNA.

Germline CDR1 is LGHDT and CDR2 is YNNKEL (reference sequence). The CDR3 length is 13 residues. V lost 3 bases and J 4 bases, leaving 8 bases between the germline ends. Methods used by the authors: Reference gene primer amplification gave nucleated cell count estimates. The protocol was immunoSEQ multiplex PCR, while the TCRdb copy is restricted to in-frame clones and leaves out a portion. V, J and clone size derive from that table, while D and trimming were established from the DNA sequence. The sample consists of tens of thousands of clones, over 85% of them appearing once. The sample was peripheral blood. V and J are TRBV3-1 (or the pseudogene TRBV3-2) and TRBJ2-3; no clear D gene. The receptor was derived from a woman of 80 years or more with acute or convalescent COVID-19. CDR3 sequence: CASSHRQPDTQYF. DNA for the CDR3: TGTGCCAGCAGCCACAGGCAGCCAGATACGCAGTATTTT.